Listed here are 24 T cell receptor beta chains from one sample, sequenced in a study of cytomegalovirus exposure and HLA in healthy donors. Vbeta (60) and Jbeta (13) primers were used in the PCR. TCRdb's copy holds only in-frame clones and misses some; the assay was immunoSEQ multiplex PCR. The data show roughly 34,000 clones, 84% seen once. The sequenced material came from PBMCs. These receptors came from a woman between 18 and 29 years old in good health and CMV-seronegative.

This chain connects TRBV7-2 to TRBJ2-5, with 8 bases that match TRBD1. The germline V gene has CDR1 SGHTA and CDR2 FQGNSA. Trimming removed 4 bases from V and 5 bases from J; junction bases left unmatched: 3. The CDR3 contains 13 residues. In DNA form, the CDR3 reads TGTGCCAGCAGCTCAGGGGGCGGGGAGACCCAGTACTTC. It encodes CASSSGGGETQYF.

The chain's CDR3 is CASSLGMSGGDEQFF. The CDR3 DNA reads TGCGCCAGCAGCTTAGGTATGTCAGGGGGTGATGAGCAGTTCTTC. The V call is TRBV5-1, the J call TRBJ2-1; 7 bases match TRBD1. Germline V CDR1 and CDR2: SGHRS, YFSETQ. The CDR3 sequence is 15 residues long. The V gene end was trimmed by 2 bases and the J gene end by 8 bases; junction bases not matched to a gene: 10.

The rearrangement joins TRBV7-3 to TRBJ1-2, with 11 bases fitting TRBD1. The CDR3 has 13 residues. With V trimmed by 4 bases and J by 8 bases, 3 bases remained unmatched. CDR1 and CDR2 (germline): SGHTA, FQGTGA. Here the CDR3 reads CASSSGQGEGYTF. Here the CDR3 DNA reads TGTGCCAGCAGCTCGGGACAGGGGGAAGGCTACACCTTC.

The chain has TRBV7-6 and TRBJ2-7; 10 bases fit TRBD2. The CDR3 has 15 amino acids. V lost 5 bases, J lost 4 bases, and 8 bases stayed unmatched. Germline CDR1 is SGHVS and CDR2 is FNYEAQ. CDR3 in amino acids: CASSLGSGGAYEQYF. The CDR3 DNA follows: TGTGCCAGCAGCCTCGGAAGCGGGGGGGCGTACGAGCAGTACTTC. Full variable domain (rest looked up from reference TRBV7-6 and TRBJ2-7): GAGVSQSPRYKVTKRGQDVALRCDPISGHVSLYWYRQALGQGPEFLTYFNYEAQQDKSGLPNDRFSAERPEGSISTLTIQRTEQRDSAMYRCASSLGSGGAYEQYFGPGTRLTVT.

The chain carries TRBV20-1 and TRBJ2-7; 7 bases are shared with TRBD2. The CDR3 spans 11 residues. Germline CDR1 is DFQATT and CDR2 is SNEGSKA (reference sequence). After removal of 5 bases from V and 6 bases from J, the junction contained 4 bases not matched to a gene. This CDR3 is CSAGWTSEQYF. The CDR3 coding sequence is TGCAGTGCTGGCTGGACTAGCGAGCAGTACTTC.

The chain uses TRBV7-8 and TRBJ2-3; D unclear. CDR3 length: 12 residues. CDR1 and CDR2 from the germline V gene are SGHVS and FQNEAQ. Trimming left V 5 bases short and J 3 bases short, with 6 bases between. CDR3 in amino acids: CASSPRTDTQYF. The CDR3 DNA sequence: TGTGCCAGCAGCCCACGGACAGATACGCAGTATTTT.

The chain recombines TRBV7-9 with TRBJ1-1; D ambiguous. V lost 5 bases and J lost 4, with 11 bases in between. The CDR3 covers 13 residues. Germline CDR1 reads SEHNR; CDR2 reads FQNEAQ (reference sequence). CDR3 region: CASSPVGGTEAFF. The CDR3 bases are TGTGCCAGCAGCCCGGTTGGTGGCACTGAAGCTTTCTTT.

The chain links TRBV14 to TRBJ2-1; D gene uncertain. Germline V CDR1 and CDR2: SGHDN, FVKESK. This CDR3 spans 12 amino acids. With 4 bases removed from V and 9 bases from J, the gap between germline ends came to 10 bases. The CDR3 loop reads CASSLVIGEQFF. The CDR3 region has the DNA TGTGCCAGCAGCCTTGTTATCGGTGAGCAGTTCTTC. Filled out from reference TRBV14 and TRBJ2-1, the complete variable domain reads EAGVTQFPSHSVIEKGQTVTLRCDPISGHDNLYWYRRVMGKEIKFLLHFVKESKQDESGMPNNRFLAERTGGTYSTLKVQPAELEDSGVYFCASSLVIGEQFFGPGTRLTVL.

The chain combines TRBV27 with TRBJ2-7; 8 bases map to TRBD1. V was pared by 6 bases and J by 7 bases, with 11 bases of the junction left unmatched. CDR3 length equals 14 residues. Germline CDR1 is MNHEY and CDR2 is SMNVEV (reference sequence). CDR3 region: CASSQGQALWEQYF. CDR3 bases: TGTGCCAGCAGCCAGGGACAGGCTCTATGGGAGCAGTACTTC.

The V call is TRBV5-1, the J call TRBJ2-5; D is possibly TRBD1 (6 bases). The germline V gene has CDR1 SGHRS and CDR2 YFSETQ. V gave up 4 bases and J gave up 2 bases, with 9 bases separating them. The CDR3 extends over 13 amino acids. This CDR3 is CASSEGQQETQYF. CDR3 nucleotide sequence: TGCGCCAGCAGCGAAGGACAGCAAGAGACCCAGTACTTC.

CDR3 residues: CASSFPPTTSGRAGTGELFF. The CDR3 coding sequence is TGTGCCAGCAGTTTTCCCCCCACTACTAGCGGGAGGGCGGGCACCGGGGAGCTGTTTTTT. This chain links TRBV28 with TRBJ2-2; 13 positions match TRBD2. Per germline, CDR1 MDHEN and CDR2 SYDVKM. The CDR3 length is 20 residues. The ends lost 3 bases at V and 4 bases at J; junction bases unmatched: 14.

This chain links TRBV18 with TRBJ1-4, with 9 nucleotides matching TRBD1. The CDR3 is 15 residues long. Germline trimming cut 6 bases from V and 4 bases from J; bases unmatched to any gene: 6. CDR1 is KGHSH and CDR2 is LQKENI in the germline V gene. CDR3 loop: CASSSTGQGNEKLFF. The CDR3 DNA reads as TGTGCCAGCTCGTCCACGGGACAGGGTAATGAAAAACTGTTTTTT.

The genes are TRBV25-1 and TRBJ1-5; D might be TRBD1 (5 bases). The V end was cut by 0 bases, the J end by 11 bases, with 14 bases between. The CDR3 spans 14 residues. Germline assignment: CDR1 MGHDK and CDR2 SYGVNS. CDR3 sequence: CASSEYNQGAAQHF. The CDR3 nucleotides read TGTGCCAGCAGTGAATATAATCAGGGCGCAGCCCAGCATTTT.

The chain recombines TRBV4-2 with TRBJ2-2; 10 bases align to TRBD1. V was pared by 5 bases and J by 6 bases, with 9 bases of the junction left unmatched. CDR1 is LGHNA and CDR2 is YNFKEQ in the germline V gene. The CDR3 sequence is 16 residues long. CDR3 sequence reads: CASSSRQGAGSGELFF. The CDR3 DNA reads TGTGCCAGCAGCTCCCGACAGGGGGCCGGATCCGGGGAGCTGTTTTTT.

V is TRBV27 and J is TRBJ2-1, with 10 nucleotides matching TRBD2. V lost 2 bases, J lost 5 bases, and 3 bases stayed unmatched. From germline, CDR1 is MNHEY and CDR2 SMNVEV (reference sequence). The CDR3 covers 15 residues. The DNA of the CDR3 is TGTGCCAGCAGTTTAGTCAGCGGGGGGGACAATGAGCAGTTCTTC. Its protein product is CASSLVSGGDNEQFF.

The genes are TRBV5-1 and TRBJ2-3; 9 nucleotides match TRBD2. From germline, CDR1 is SGHRS and CDR2 YFSETQ. The CDR3 spans 16 residues. V dropped 0 bases and J dropped 3; count of bases not matched to a gene: 5. The CDR3 here is CASSLGVAGDTDTQYF. As DNA, the CDR3 is TGCGCCAGCAGCTTGGGGGTAGCGGGAGATACAGATACGCAGTATTTT.

A note on this clone: The identical CDR3 is also encoded by other nucleotide sequences in the sample. V gene TRBV5-1 combines with J gene TRBJ1-5; 9 bases are shared with TRBD1. J gave up 4 bases and V 3 bases, and 5 bases lay outside the gene matches. The CDR3 covers 15 residues. Germline lookup yields CDR1 SGHRS and CDR2 YFSETQ. The CDR3, as DNA: TGCGCCAGCAGCTCGGGACAGGGAGGAAATCAGCCCCAGCATTTT. Translation gives CASSSGQGGNQPQHF.

The V and J genes are TRBV27 and TRBJ2-1; weak D call: TRBD1 (5 bases). This CDR3 contains 14 residues. Deletions cut 2 bases from V and 6 bases from J, with 11 bases between. Germline V gene sequence: CDR1 MNHEY, CDR2 SMNVEV (reference sequence). The CDR3 DNA sequence: TGTGCCAGCAGTTTACAGGGTGGCTCCAATGAGCAGTTCTTC. It specifies CASSLQGGSNEQFF.

This sequence joins TRBV25-1 and TRBJ2-5; weak D call: TRBD2 (7 bases). Trimming cost V 2 bases and J 5 bases, with 15 bases left between them. This CDR3 spans 15 amino acids. Germline V gene lookup returns CDR1 MGHDK and CDR2 SYGVNS. The CDR3 bases are TGTGCCAGCAGTGAAGGGGGGGCGGAGGGGGAGACCCAGTACTTC. Amino acids: CASSEGGAEGETQYF.

This clone was seen only a few times. This chain uses TRBV6-4 with TRBJ1-5; D is undetermined. V lost 2 bases to trimming and J lost 4 bases, with 6 bases between them. Per germline, CDR1 MRHNA and CDR2 SNTAGT. This CDR3 has 13 residues. The CDR3 sequence: CASSDRENQPQHF. Here the CDR3 DNA reads TGTGCCAGCAGTGACAGAGAGAATCAGCCCCAGCATTTT.

The rearrangement links TRBV7-8 to TRBJ2-5; the D gene is possibly TRBD2 (6 bases). The J call is doubtful: the DNA matches TRBJ2-7 better. The germline V gene encodes CDR1 SGHVS and CDR2 FQNEAQ. The CDR3 consists of 15 residues. The CDR3 DNA sequence: TGTGCCAGCAGCATCGAGGAGGGGAGCTCCTACGAGCAGTACTTC. Translated, it gives CASSIEEGSSYEQYF.

CDR3 sequence: CASSEFGHSGNTIYF. The CDR3 region has the DNA TGTGCCAGCAGTGAATTCGGTCACTCTGGAAACACCATATATTTT. The chain links TRBV25-1 to TRBJ1-3; no clear D gene. The V gene's germline CDR1 is MGHDK and CDR2 SYGVNS. Deletions cut 1 base from V and 0 bases from J, with 7 bases between. This CDR3 is 15 amino acids long. Full variable domain (remainder filled in from reference TRBV25-1 and TRBJ1-3): EADIYQTPRYLVIGTGKKITLECSQTMGHDKMYWYQQDPGMELHLIHYSYGVNSTEKGDLSSESTVSRIRTEHFPLTLESARPSHTSQYLCASSEFGHSGNTIYFGEGSWLTVV.

This chain connects TRBV6-4 to TRBJ2-1; TRBD2 aligns across 8 bases. The J segment lost 3 bases and the V segment lost 2 bases, leaving 6 bases of the junction unmatched. The CDR3 extends over 16 amino acids. Germline V lookup: CDR1 MRHNA, CDR2 SNTAGT. CDR3 sequence (DNA): TGTGCCAGCAGTGACCTCCATAGCGGGGACTACAATGAGCAGTTCTTC. Amino acid sequence: CASSDLHSGDYNEQFF.

This clone appeared a few times. As DNA, the CDR3 is TGTGCCAGCAGCCCGAATCCTAGCGGGAGTAATGGTGAGCAGTTCTTC. It is translated as CASSPNPSGSNGEQFF. V and J are TRBV4-2 and TRBJ2-1, with TRBD2 matching over 10 bases. The germline V gene has CDR1 LGHNA and CDR2 YNFKEQ. Trimming at V came to 4 bases and at J to 9 bases, leaving 12 bases not matched to a gene. The CDR3 length is 16 residues.